These 3 T cell receptor beta chains were sequenced from one sample in a study of T cells in Graves' hyperthyroidism and ophthalmopathy. The CDR3 regions of TCR beta were amplified from RNA transcripts. TCR CDR3 underwent first-round RT-PCR with the HTBI primer set. TCRdb reprocessed the multiplex PCR reads via MiXCR and lists one record per CDR3 protein. The table shows about 360,000 distinct CDR3 sequences, with 13% occurring only once. The sample taken for sequencing was blood. These receptors were obtained from a young woman with Graves' hyperthyroidism.

This chain links TRBV20-1 with TRBJ1-1; 9 bases agree with TRBD1. J was trimmed by 8 bases and V by 5 bases; bases with no gene match: 3. This CDR3 spans 11 amino acids. Germline loops: CDR1 DFQATT, CDR2 SNEGSKA (reference sequence). This CDR3 reads CSAVGQGEAFF. CDR3 nucleotide sequence: TGCAGTGCTGTGGGACAGGGAGAAGCTTTCTTT.

In this sample, this clonotype turned up once. V usage is TRBV20-1 and J usage is TRBJ2-7, with a tentative D call TRBD1 (5 bases). This CDR3 comprises 12 residues. Looked up from germline, CDR1 is DFQATT and CDR2 is SNEGSKA (reference sequence). The V gene lost 5 bases and the J gene lost 3 bases, with 11 bases spanning the gap. For the CDR3, the DNA is TGCAGTGCTCGTCGGCAGGGCTACGAGCAGTACTTC. Translated: CSARRQGYEQYF.

The table lists this clonotype with a few counts. The gene calls are TRBV19 and TRBJ1-1; D gene unclear. Trimming pared 6 bases from V and 3 bases from J, leaving 8 bases between. Germline CDR1 LNHDA, CDR2 SQIVND (reference sequence). The CDR3 extends over 12 amino acids. CDR3 sequence (DNA): TGTGCCAGTAGGGGGATGGACACTGAAGCTTTCTTT. Translated, it gives CASRGMDTEAFF.